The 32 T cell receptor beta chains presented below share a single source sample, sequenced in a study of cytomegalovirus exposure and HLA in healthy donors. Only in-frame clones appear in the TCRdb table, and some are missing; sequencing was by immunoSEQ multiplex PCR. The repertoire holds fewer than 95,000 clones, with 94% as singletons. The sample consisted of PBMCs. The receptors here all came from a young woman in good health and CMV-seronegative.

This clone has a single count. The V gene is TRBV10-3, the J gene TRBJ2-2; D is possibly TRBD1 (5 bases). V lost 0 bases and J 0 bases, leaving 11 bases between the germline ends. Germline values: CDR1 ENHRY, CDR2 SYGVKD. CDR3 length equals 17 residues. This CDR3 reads CAISESTARTNTGELFF. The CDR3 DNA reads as TGTGCCATCAGTGAGTCGACAGCAAGAACGAACACCGGGGAGCTGTTTTTT.

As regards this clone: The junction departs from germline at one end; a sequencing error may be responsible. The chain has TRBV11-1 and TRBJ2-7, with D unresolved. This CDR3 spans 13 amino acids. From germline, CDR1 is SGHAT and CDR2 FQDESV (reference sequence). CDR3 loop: CASSLAGSHEQYF. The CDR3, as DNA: TGTGCCAGCAGCTTAGCGGGCTCCCACGAGCAGTACTTC.

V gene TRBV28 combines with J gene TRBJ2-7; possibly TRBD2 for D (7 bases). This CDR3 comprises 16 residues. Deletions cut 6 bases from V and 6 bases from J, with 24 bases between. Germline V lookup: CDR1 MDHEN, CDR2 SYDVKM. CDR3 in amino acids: CASSAPGRGAGVEQYF. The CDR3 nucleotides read TGTGCCAGCAGCGCCCCAGGCCGGGGGGCAGGCGTCGAGCAGTACTTC.

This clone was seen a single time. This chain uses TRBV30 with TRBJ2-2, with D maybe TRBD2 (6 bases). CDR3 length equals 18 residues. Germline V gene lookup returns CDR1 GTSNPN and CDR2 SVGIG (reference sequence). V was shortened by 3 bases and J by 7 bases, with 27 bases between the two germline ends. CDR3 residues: CAWRPHFTSHPGGGELFF. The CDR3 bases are TGTGCCTGGAGGCCTCATTTTACTAGCCACCCGGGTGGCGGGGAGCTGTTTTTT.

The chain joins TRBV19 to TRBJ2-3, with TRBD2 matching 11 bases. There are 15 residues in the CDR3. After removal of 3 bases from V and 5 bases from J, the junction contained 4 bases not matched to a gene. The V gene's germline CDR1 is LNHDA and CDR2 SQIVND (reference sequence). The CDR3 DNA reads TGTGCCAGTAGTATTTCTAGCGGGGGGCTAGATACGCAGTATTTT. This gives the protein CASSISSGGLDTQYF.

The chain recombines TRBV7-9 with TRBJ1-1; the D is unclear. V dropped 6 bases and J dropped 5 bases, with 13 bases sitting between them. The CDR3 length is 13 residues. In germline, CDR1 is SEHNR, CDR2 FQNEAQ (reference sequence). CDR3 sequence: CASRLTLETEAFF. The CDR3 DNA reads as TGTGCCAGCAGGTTAACCCTGGAGACTGAAGCTTTCTTT.

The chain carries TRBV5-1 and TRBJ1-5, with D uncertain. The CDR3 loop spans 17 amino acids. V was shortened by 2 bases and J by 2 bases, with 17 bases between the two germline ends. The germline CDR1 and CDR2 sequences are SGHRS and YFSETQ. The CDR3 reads CASSLTGLGSGNQPQHF. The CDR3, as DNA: TGCGCCAGCAGCTTAACGGGATTAGGGTCCGGCAATCAGCCCCAGCATTTT.

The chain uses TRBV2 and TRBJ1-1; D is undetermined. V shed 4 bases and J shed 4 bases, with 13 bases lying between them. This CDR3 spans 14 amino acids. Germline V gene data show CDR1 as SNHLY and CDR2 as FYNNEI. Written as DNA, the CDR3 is TGTGCCAGCAGTGCAAGGGAAGGAGGCACTGAAGCTTTCTTT. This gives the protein CASSAREGGTEAFF.

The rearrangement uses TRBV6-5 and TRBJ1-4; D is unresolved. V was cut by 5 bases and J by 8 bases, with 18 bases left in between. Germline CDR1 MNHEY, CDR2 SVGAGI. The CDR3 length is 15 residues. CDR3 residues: CASSRNRATGEKLFF. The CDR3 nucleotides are TGTGCCAGCAGTCGGAACCGGGCCACGGGAGAAAAACTGTTTTTT.

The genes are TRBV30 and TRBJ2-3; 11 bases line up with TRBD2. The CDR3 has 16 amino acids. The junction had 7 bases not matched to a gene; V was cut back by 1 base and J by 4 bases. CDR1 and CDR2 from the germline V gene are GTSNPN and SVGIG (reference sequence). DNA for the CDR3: TGTGCCTGGAGTGCACGGGTAGCGGGGGGGCCAGATACGCAGTATTTT. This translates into CAWSARVAGGPDTQYF.

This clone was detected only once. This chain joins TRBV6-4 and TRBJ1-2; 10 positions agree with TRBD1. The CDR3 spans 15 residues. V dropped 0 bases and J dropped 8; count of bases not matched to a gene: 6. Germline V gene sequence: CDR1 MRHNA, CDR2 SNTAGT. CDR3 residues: CASSDSIGTGEGYTF. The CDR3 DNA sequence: TGTGCCAGCAGTGACTCGATTGGGACAGGGGAGGGCTACACCTTC.

The CDR3 is CASSFFWIPGPNQGEQYF. DNA for the CDR3: TGTGCCAGCAGCTTTTTCTGGATTCCGGGACCGAATCAGGGGGAGCAGTACTTC. The chain links TRBV5-5 to TRBJ2-7, with D tentatively TRBD1 (6 bases). Germline values: CDR1 SGHKS, CDR2 YYEKEE (reference sequence). The CDR3 consists of 18 residues. Trimming cost V 2 bases and J 7 bases, with 28 bases left between them.

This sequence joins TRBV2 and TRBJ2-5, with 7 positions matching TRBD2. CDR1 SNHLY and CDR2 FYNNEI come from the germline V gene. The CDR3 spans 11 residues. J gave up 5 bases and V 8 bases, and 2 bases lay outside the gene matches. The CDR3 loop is CASPGGETQYF. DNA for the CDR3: TGTGCCAGCCCCGGGGGGGAGACCCAGTACTTC.

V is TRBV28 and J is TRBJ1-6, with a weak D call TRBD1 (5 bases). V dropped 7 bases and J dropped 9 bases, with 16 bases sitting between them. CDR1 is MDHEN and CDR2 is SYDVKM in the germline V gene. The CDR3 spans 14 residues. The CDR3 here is CASTSGVPFSPLHF. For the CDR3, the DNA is TGTGCCAGCACCTCGGGGGTTCCCTTTTCACCCCTCCACTTT. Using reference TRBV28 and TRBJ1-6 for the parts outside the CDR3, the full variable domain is DVKVTQSSRYLVKRTGEKVFLECVQDMDHENMFWYRQDPGLGLRLIYFSYDVKMKEKGDIPEGYSVSREKKERFSLILESASTNQTSMYLCASTSGVPFSPLHFGNGTRLTVT.

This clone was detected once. The CDR3 DNA reads as TGTGCCAGCAGCTTCACAAGCGTCGCGACTGAAGCTTTCTTT. It specifies CASSFTSVATEAFF. The rearrangement joins TRBV7-2 to TRBJ1-1; no firm D call. Germline V gene sequence: CDR1 SGHTA, CDR2 FQGNSA. This CDR3 has 14 residues. Between the trimmed V and J ends, which lost 3 bases and 5 bases, there was a span of 13 bases.

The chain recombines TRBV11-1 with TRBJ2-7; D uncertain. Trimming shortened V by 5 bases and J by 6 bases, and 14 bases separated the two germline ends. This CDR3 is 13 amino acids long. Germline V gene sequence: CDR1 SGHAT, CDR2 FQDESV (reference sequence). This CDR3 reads CASSLHQFPEQYF. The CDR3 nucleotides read TGTGCCAGCAGCCTCCACCAGTTCCCCGAGCAGTACTTC.

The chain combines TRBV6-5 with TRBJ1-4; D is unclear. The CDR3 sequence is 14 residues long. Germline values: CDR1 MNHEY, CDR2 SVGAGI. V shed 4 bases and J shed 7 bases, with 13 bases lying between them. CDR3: CASSFELRGEKLFF. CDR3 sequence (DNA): TGTGCCAGCAGTTTTGAATTACGGGGTGAAAAACTGTTTTTT.

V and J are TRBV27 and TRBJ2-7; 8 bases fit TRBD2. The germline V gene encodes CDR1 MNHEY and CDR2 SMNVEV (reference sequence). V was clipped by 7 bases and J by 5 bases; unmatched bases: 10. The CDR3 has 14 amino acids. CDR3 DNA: TGTGCCAGCATAGGTCAGGCGGGGGGAAACGAGCAGTACTTC. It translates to CASIGQAGGNEQYF.

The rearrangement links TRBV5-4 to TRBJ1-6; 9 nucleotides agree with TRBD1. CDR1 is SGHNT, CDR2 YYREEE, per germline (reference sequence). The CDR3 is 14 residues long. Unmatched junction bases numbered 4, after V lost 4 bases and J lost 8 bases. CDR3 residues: CASSTRTGDSPLHF. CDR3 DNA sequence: TGTGCCAGCAGCACGAGGACAGGGGATTCACCCCTCCACTTT.

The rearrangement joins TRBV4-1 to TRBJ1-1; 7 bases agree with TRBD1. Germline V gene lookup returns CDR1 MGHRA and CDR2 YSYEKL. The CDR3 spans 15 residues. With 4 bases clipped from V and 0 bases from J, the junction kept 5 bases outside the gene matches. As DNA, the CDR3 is TGCGCCAGCAGCCCTCGGACAGGCGTGAACACTGAAGCTTTCTTT. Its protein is CASSPRTGVNTEAFF.

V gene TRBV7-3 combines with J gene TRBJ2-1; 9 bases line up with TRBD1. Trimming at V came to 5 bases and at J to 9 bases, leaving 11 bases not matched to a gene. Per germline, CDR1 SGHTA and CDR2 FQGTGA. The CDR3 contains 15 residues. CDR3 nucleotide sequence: TGTGCCAGCAGCAAACGGACAGGGGTGGAAGCTGAGCAGTTCTTC. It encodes CASSKRTGVEAEQFF.

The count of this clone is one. CDR3 coding DNA: TGTGCCAGCAGCAGTACACCAACAGGGTTCTATGGCTACACCTTC. Translated: CASSSTPTGFYGYTF. The rearrangement links TRBV7-9 to TRBJ1-2; the D gene is possibly TRBD1 (6 bases). The CDR3 runs 15 residues. From germline, CDR1 is SEHNR and CDR2 FQNEAQ (reference sequence). The V end lost 5 bases, the J end lost 4 bases, and 17 bases lay between the germline ends.

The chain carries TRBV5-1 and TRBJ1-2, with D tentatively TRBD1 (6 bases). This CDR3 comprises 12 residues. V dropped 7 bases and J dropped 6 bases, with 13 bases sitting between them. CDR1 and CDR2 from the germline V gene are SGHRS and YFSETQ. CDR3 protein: CASQGDTDGYTF. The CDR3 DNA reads TGCGCCAGCCAAGGGGACACCGATGGCTACACCTTC.

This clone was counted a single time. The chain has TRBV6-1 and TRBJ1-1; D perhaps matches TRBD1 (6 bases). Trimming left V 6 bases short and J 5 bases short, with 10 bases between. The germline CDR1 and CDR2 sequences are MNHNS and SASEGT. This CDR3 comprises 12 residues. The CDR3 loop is CASSVDRTEAFF. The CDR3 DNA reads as TGTGCCAGCAGCGTAGACAGGACTGAAGCTTTCTTT.

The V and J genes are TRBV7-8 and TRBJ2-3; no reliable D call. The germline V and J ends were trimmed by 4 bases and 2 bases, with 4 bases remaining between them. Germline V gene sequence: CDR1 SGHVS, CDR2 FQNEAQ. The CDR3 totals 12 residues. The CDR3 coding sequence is TGTGCCAGCAGCTACTACACAGATACGCAGTATTTT. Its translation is CASSYYTDTQYF.

CDR3 protein: CASSGGGTTAGETQYF. The CDR3 DNA reads TGTGCCAGTAGTGGCGGTGGGACTACCGCTGGAGAGACCCAGTACTTC. The genes are TRBV19 and TRBJ2-5; 7 bases align to TRBD2. This CDR3 spans 16 amino acids. V was pared by 5 bases and J by 4 bases, with 13 bases of the junction left unmatched. Germline-derived CDR1 and CDR2 are LNHDA and SQIVND (reference sequence). Looking up the rest from reference TRBV19 and TRBJ2-5 gives the full variable domain: DGGITQSPKYLFRKEGQNVTLSCEQNLNHDAMYWYRQDPGQGLRLIYYSQIVNDFQKGDIAEGYSVSREKKESFPLTVTSAQKNPTAFYLCASSGGGTTAGETQYFGPGTRLLVL.

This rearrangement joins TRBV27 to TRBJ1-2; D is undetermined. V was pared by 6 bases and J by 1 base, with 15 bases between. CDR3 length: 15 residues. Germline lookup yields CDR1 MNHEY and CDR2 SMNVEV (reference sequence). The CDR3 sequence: CASSPQRSLNYGYTF. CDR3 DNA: TGTGCCAGCAGCCCTCAGAGGTCACTTAACTATGGCTACACCTTC.

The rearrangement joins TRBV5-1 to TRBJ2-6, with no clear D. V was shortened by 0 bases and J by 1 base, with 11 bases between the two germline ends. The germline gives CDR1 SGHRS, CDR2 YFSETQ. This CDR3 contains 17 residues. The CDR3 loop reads CASSLVARSSGANVLTF. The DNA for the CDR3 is TGCGCCAGCAGCTTGGTGGCTCGCTCATCTGGGGCCAACGTCCTGACTTTC.

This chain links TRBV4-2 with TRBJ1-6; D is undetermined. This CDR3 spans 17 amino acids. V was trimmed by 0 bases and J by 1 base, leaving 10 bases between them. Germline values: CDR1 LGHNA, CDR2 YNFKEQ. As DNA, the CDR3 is TGTGCCAGCAGCCAAGAGCAGAGAGGGTCCTATAATTCACCCCTCCACTTT. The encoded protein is CASSQEQRGSYNSPLHF.

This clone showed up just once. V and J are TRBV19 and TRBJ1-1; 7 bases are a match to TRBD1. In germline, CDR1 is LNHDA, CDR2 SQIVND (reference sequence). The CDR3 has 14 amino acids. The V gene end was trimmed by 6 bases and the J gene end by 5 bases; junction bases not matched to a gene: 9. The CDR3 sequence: CASRAQGRRTEAFF. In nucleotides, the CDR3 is TGTGCCAGTAGGGCACAGGGGAGACGAACTGAAGCTTTCTTT.

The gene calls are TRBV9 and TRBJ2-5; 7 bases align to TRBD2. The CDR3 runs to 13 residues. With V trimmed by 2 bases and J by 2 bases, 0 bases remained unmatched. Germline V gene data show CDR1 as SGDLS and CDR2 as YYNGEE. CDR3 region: CASSVGLQETQYF. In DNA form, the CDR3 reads TGTGCCAGCAGCGTGGGACTACAAGAGACCCAGTACTTC.

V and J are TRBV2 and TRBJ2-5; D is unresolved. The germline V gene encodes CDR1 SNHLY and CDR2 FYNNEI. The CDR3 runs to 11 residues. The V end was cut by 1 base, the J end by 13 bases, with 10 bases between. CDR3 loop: CASSEVLVGYF. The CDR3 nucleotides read TGTGCCAGCAGTGAAGTTTTAGTCGGGTACTTC.